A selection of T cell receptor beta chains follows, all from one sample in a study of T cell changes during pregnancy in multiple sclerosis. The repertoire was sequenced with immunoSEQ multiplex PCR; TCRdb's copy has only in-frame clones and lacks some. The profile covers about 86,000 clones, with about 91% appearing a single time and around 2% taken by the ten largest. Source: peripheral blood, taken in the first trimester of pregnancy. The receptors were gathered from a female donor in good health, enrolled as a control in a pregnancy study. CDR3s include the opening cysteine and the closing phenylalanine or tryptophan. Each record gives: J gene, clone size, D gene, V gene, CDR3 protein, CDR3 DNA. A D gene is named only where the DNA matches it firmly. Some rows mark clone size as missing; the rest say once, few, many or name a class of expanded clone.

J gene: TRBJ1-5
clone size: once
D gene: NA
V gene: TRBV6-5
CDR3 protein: CASSYSVAQPQHF
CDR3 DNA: TGTGCCAGCAGTTACTCGGTAGCTCAGCCCCAGCATTTT

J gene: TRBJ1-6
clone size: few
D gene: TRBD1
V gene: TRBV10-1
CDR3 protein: CASRFEWTGNSPLHF
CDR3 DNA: TGCGCCAGCAGGTTCGAATGGACAGGAAATTCACCCCTCCACTTT

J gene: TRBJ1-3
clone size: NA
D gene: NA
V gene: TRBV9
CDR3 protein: CASSVAGTAGNTIYF
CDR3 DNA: TGTGCCAGCAGCGTAGCTGGGACTGCCGGAAACACCATATATTTT

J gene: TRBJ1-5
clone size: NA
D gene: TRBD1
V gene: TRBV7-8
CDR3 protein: CASSRTGVNQPQHF
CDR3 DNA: TGTGCCAGCAGCAGGACAGGGGTGAATCAGCCCCAGCATTTT

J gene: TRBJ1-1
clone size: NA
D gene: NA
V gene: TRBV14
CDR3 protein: CASSRSPGTKGEAFF
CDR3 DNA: TGTGCCAGCAGCCGCTCTCCCGGGACAAAGGGTGAAGCTTTCTTT

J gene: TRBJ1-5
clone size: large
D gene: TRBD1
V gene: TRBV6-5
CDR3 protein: CASSFRGTNQPQHF
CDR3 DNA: TGTGCCAGCTCCTTCAGGGGGACCAATCAGCCCCAGCATTTT

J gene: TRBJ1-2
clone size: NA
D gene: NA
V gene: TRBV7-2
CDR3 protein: CASSPGSQLNGYTF
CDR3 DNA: TGTGCCAGCAGCCCCGGGTCTCAGCTGAATGGCTACACCTTC

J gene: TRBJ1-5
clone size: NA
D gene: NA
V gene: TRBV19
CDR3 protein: CASSTFPSPQHF
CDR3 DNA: TGTGCCAGTAGTACCTTCCCTTCGCCCCAGCATTTT

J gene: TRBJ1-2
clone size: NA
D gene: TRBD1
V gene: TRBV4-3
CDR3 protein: CASSQVQGSGGGYTF
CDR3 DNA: TGCGCCAGCAGCCAAGTACAGGGATCAGGGGGTGGCTACACCTTC

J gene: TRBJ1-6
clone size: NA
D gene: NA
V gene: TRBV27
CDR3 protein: CASSFHLVVSPLHF
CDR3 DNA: TGTGCCAGCAGTTTTCATTTAGTGGTTTCACCCCTCCACTTT

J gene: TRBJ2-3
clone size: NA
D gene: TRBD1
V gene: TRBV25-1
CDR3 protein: CAIGQGSTDTQYF
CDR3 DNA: TGTGCCATCGGACAGGGGAGCACAGATACGCAGTATTTT

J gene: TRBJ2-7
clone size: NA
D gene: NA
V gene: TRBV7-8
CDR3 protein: CASSLSRGFSYEQYF
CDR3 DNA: TGTGCCAGCAGCTTATCTCGCGGGTTCTCCTACGAGCAGTACTTC

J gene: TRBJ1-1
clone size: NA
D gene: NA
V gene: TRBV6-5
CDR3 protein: CASSYQNTEAFF
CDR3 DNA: TGTGCCAGCAGTTACCAGAACACTGAAGCTTTCTTT

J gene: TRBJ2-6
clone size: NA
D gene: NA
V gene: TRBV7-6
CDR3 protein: CASSLMTRRGGPDVLTF
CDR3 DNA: TGTGCCAGCAGCTTAATGACGCGGAGGGGGGGCCCCGACGTCCTGACTTTC

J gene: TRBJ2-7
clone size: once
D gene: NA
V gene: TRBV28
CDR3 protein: CASSFGDYEQYF
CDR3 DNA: TGTGCCAGCAGTTTCGGGGATTACGAGCAGTACTTC

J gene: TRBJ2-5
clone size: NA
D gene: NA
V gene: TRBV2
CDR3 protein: CASSPDGTSRETQYF
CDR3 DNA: TGTGCCAGCAGTCCCGACGGGACTTCAAGAGAGACCCAGTACTTC

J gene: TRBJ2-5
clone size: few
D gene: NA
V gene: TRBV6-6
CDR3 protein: CASRVLDREETQYF
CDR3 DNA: TGTGCCAGCAGGGTACTTGACCGGGAAGAGACCCAGTACTTC